The rows below give T cell receptor beta chains drawn from one sample of a study of T-cell reconstitution after alpha-beta-depleted transplantation in children. TCRdb redid the calling of the PCR reads with MiXCR, one entry per CDR3 protein. Among roughly 490,000 distinct CDR3 sequences, over 9.5% were seen once, and the ten largest hold about 15%. The sequencing here drew on PBMCs, mostly from graft donor cells, taken 180 days after TCRalphabeta/CD19-depleted stem cell transplant. These receptors originate from a female patient younger than 10 who had a stem cell transplant for aplastic anemia, so the T cells may come from the graft donor. Both conserved end residues are part of each CDR3. A D gene is named only where the DNA matches it firmly. Rows may omit the clone size; those that give it use once, few, many or a size class.

clone size: few
J gene: TRBJ2-7
V gene: TRBV27
D gene: NA
CDR3 DNA: TGTGCCAGCAGTGCGGACAGAGGAGGGTACGAGCAGTACTTC
CDR3 protein: CASSADRGGYEQYF

clone size: few
J gene: TRBJ2-2
V gene: TRBV6-2/TRBV6-3
D gene: TRBD2
CDR3 DNA: TGTGCCAGCAGCTGGCCGGGACTAGCGGATAACACCGGGGAGCTGTTTTTT
CDR3 protein: CASSWPGLADNTGELFF

clone size: few
J gene: TRBJ1-5
V gene: TRBV6-2/TRBV6-3
D gene: NA
CDR3 DNA: TGTGCCAGCAGAGATAGGAAGAAGACGGATCAGCCCCAGCATTTT
CDR3 protein: CASRDRKKTDQPQHF

clone size: few
J gene: TRBJ2-5
V gene: TRBV20-1
D gene: NA
CDR3 DNA: TGCAGTGCAACCCTAGTCGAGACCCAGTACTTC
CDR3 protein: CSATLVETQYF

clone size: few
J gene: TRBJ1-4
V gene: TRBV20-1
D gene: TRBD1
CDR3 DNA: TGCAGTGCGATCGACAGGGACCAAGAAAAACTGTTTTTT
CDR3 protein: CSAIDRDQEKLFF

clone size: few
J gene: TRBJ2-5
V gene: TRBV29-1
D gene: NA
CDR3 DNA: TGCAGCGTTGATGTGATATACCAAGAGACCCAGTACTTC
CDR3 protein: CSVDVIYQETQYF

clone size: many
J gene: TRBJ2-1
V gene: TRBV12-3/TRBV12-4
D gene: TRBD2
CDR3 DNA: TGTGCCAGCAGTGATAATAGCGGGGACCCTGAGCAGTTCTTC
CDR3 protein: CASSDNSGDPEQFF

clone size: NA
J gene: TRBJ2-3
V gene: TRBV25-1
D gene: TRBD2
CDR3 DNA: TGTGCCAGCAGTGCCCTGGGAGGGGCAGATACGCAGTATTTT
CDR3 protein: CASSALGGADTQYF

clone size: many
J gene: TRBJ2-2
V gene: TRBV29-1
D gene: NA
CDR3 DNA: TGCAGCGTTGAAGGAACCGGAGGGAGTACCGGGGAGCTGTTTTTT
CDR3 protein: CSVEGTGGSTGELFF

clone size: many
J gene: TRBJ2-5
V gene: TRBV20-1
D gene: TRBD2
CDR3 DNA: TGCAGTGCTAGAGGGTTTCCGACTAGCGACCAAGAGACCCAGTACTTC
CDR3 protein: CSARGFPTSDQETQYF

clone size: NA
J gene: TRBJ2-6
V gene: TRBV24-1
D gene: TRBD1
CDR3 DNA: TGTGCCACCAGTGATCAGGGGGCCGGGGCCAACGGCCTGACTTTC
CDR3 protein: CATSDQGAGANGLTF